This record looks at one T cell receptor (beta chain) sequence and its context. This specimen comes from a study of blood T cell repertoires in COVID-19. Study at large: Sites across the United States, Italy and Spain contributed samples from acute and convalescent COVID-19. PBMCs, B-cell-depleted T cells, or T cells provided the cDNA or gDNA that made up the material.

J lost 1 base, V lost 6 bases, and 9 bases had no gene match. Germline V gene sequence: CDR1 LNHDA, CDR2 SQIVND (reference sequence). The CDR3 length is 16 residues. In the source study's methods: Reference gene primer amplification yielded estimated nucleated cell counts. Sequencing was performed with immunoSEQ multiplex PCR; in TCRdb, only in-frame clones are kept and a portion is missing. The D gene and trimming were derived from the DNA, and the V and J assignments and clone size from that table. Among some 500,000 clones, roughly 89% were seen once, and the ten largest hold roughly 8.3%. It was during active infection that Seattle patients were enrolled and then longitudinally followed.

This sequence originates from a woman in her fifties or sixties with COVID-19, enrolled during active disease. The J gene is TRBJ2-4, the V gene TRBV19; TRBD1 matches 7 bases. Source material: peripheral blood. CDR3 region: CASRPQGVWAKNIQYF. CDR3 DNA sequence: TGTGCCAGTAGACCTCAGGGGGTTTGGGCCAAAAACATTCAGTACTTC.